The rows below give T cell receptor beta chains drawn from one sample of a study of OX40 agonist ivuxolimab in advanced cancers. The assay was immunoSEQ multiplex PCR, and TCRdb's table has in-frame clones only and misses some. The sample has about 100,000 clones; approximately 90% are singletons. The material was CD4+ or CD8+ T cells sorted from blood, obtained in a trial of the OX40 agonist ivuxolimab. The receptors derive from an adult with an advanced solid tumor such as melanoma, head and neck, liver or kidney cancer. Each CDR3 is given with its conserved first and last residue. The D gene is left open where the match is weak. Not every row has a clone size; where given, it reads once, few, many or a size class.

clone_size | d_call | j_call | v_call | cdr3_nt | cdr3_aa
. | . | TRBJ1-2 | TRBV28 | TGTGCCAGCAGACCCCAGGGGCACTATGGCTACACCTTC | CASRPQGHYGYTF
. | . | TRBJ1-5 | TRBV5-1 | TGCGCCAGCAGCTTGGAAGGCAGGCGGAATCAGCCCCAGCATTTT | CASSLEGRRNQPQHF
. | . | TRBJ1-6 | TRBV21-1 | TGTGCCAGCAGTATACACATACATCATAATTCACCCCTCCACTTT | CASSIHIHHNSPLHF
. | . | TRBJ2-1 | TRBV6-4 | TGTGCCAGCAGTGTGACAGGCGGCTCTGGGGGGCAGTTCTTC | CASSVTGGSGGQFF
. | TRBD1 | TRBJ2-4 | TRBV29-1 | TGCAGCGTTCGAACAGGGGGAATGGGAAACATTCAGTACTTC | CSVRTGGMGNIQYF
. | TRBD1 | TRBJ1-3 | TRBV4-3 | TGCGCCAGCCGTCCGGGACAGGGGACCCACACCATATATTTT | CASRPGQGTHTIYF
. | TRBD1 | TRBJ2-7 | TRBV28 | TGTGCCAGCAGTCGGGACAGGGACGAGCAGTACTTC | CASSRDRDEQYF
. | TRBD2 | TRBJ2-1 | TRBV27 | TGTGCCAGCAGTTCCCCGGGACTAGCGGAGTCTTACAATGAGCAGTTCTTC | CASSSPGLAESYNEQFF
few | . | TRBJ1-5 | TRBV19 | TGTGCCAGTAGTATAGATGGCGGTCAGCCCCAGCATTTT | CASSIDGGQPQHF
. | TRBD1 | TRBJ2-3 | TRBV7-6 | TGTGCCAGCAGCTTATTACAGGGGGCTACAGATACGCAGTATTTT | CASSLLQGATDTQYF
. | TRBD1 | TRBJ1-4 | TRBV5-8 | TGTGCCAGCAGCATAGGGACAGGGGGTATAGAAGTTGAAAAACTGTTTTTT | CASSIGTGGIEVEKLFF
. | . | TRBJ2-5 | TRBV6-5 | TGTGCCAGCAGTTTTGAGACTGGGCTAGAGACCCAGTACTTC | CASSFETGLETQYF
. | TRBD1 | TRBJ1-2 | TRBV28 | TGTGCCAGCAGTTTCACGGGACAGGAAACGGATGGCTACACCTTC | CASSFTGQETDGYTF
. | . | TRBJ2-2 | TRBV11-3 | TGTGCCAGCAGCTATGGGGCCGGGGAGCTGTTTTTT | CASSYGAGELFF
. | TRBD2 | TRBJ2-5 | TRBV7-2 | TGTGCCGGGGGGTCGGGCGGGAGTTTGGAGACCCAGTACTTC | CAGGSGGSLETQYF
. | TRBD1 | TRBJ2-5 | TRBV2 | TGTGCCAGTACGGGACAGCTCCAAGAGACCCAGTACTTC | CASTGQLQETQYF
. | . | TRBJ2-5 | TRBV7-2 | TGTGCCAGCAGCCGGTACCAAGAGACCCAGTACTTC | CASSRYQETQYF
. | . | TRBJ1-1 | TRBV5-1 | TGCGCCAGCAGCGGGGAGGGGACTGAAGCTTTCTTT | CASSGEGTEAFF
. | TRBD1 | TRBJ1-1 | TRBV29-1 | TGCAGCGCAGGAGGGACAGGGCGAGGGCCGGAAGCTTTCTTT | CSAGGTGRGPEAFF
. | . | TRBJ1-2 | TRBV19 | TGTGCCAGTAGTAACTATGGCTACACCTTC | CASSNYGYTF